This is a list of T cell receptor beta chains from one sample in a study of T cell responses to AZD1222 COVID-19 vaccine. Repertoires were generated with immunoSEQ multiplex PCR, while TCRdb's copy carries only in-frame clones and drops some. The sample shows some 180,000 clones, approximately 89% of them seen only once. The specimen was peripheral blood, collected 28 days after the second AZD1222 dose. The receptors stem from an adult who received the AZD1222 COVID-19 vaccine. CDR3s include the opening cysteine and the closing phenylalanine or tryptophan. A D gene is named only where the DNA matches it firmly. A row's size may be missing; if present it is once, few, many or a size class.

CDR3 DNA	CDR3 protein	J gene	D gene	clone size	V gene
TGTGCCAGCAGCCGGCTACTTGGAACTAATGAAAAACTGTTTTTT	CASSRLLGTNEKLFF	TRBJ1-4	.	.	TRBV14
TGTGCCACGCAGTTTCTTATAGGGGACAACTATGGCTACACCTTC	CATQFLIGDNYGYTF	TRBJ1-2	.	.	TRBV15
TGTGCCAGCAGCCAAGATTTTGGGTTGGGACTCTCTGGAAACACCATATATTTT	CASSQDFGLGLSGNTIYF	TRBJ1-3	.	.	TRBV4-2
TGTGCCAGCAGCTCGCGGGGCCGGGAGACCCAGTACTTC	CASSSRGRETQYF	TRBJ2-5	.	.	TRBV14
TGCGCCAGCAGCTTGGGGGCGTGGCGGACAGGGGGCACCTACGAGCAGTACTTC	CASSLGAWRTGGTYEQYF	TRBJ2-7	TRBD1	.	TRBV5-1
TGTGCCAGCAGTAAACAGGGGGCAATGACTGAAGCTTTCTTT	CASSKQGAMTEAFF	TRBJ1-1	TRBD1	.	TRBV7-3
TGTGCCAGCAGCTTATTATTTGACAGCGTCTATGGCTACACCTTC	CASSLLFDSVYGYTF	TRBJ1-2	.	.	TRBV7-8
TGTGCCAGCAGTTACTGGGGGACAGGTATGAACACTGAAGCTTTCTTT	CASSYWGTGMNTEAFF	TRBJ1-1	TRBD1	.	TRBV6-2/TRBV6-3
TGTGCCAGCAGCCAAGAGGCGGGGGATCAGCCCCAGCATTTT	CASSQEAGDQPQHF	TRBJ1-5	.	.	TRBV3-1/TRBV3-2
TGTGCCAGCAGTTTAGTTTCGGCAGGCGGCTACACCTTC	CASSLVSAGGYTF	TRBJ1-2	.	.	TRBV12-3/TRBV12-4
TGTGCCAGTAGTACCTACAGGGGTCTGGAGGCTTTCTTT	CASSTYRGLEAFF	TRBJ1-1	TRBD1	.	TRBV19
TGTGCCATCAACGCCGGACTAGCGGGAGGGATAAGCACAGATACGCAGTATTTT	CAINAGLAGGISTDTQYF	TRBJ2-3	TRBD2	.	TRBV10-3
TGTGCCAGCAGTGAAGGGGACAGGGGTCTAGCGGCCAACACCGGGGAGCTGTTTTTT	CASSEGDRGLAANTGELFF	TRBJ2-2	TRBD1	.	TRBV6-1
TGTGCCAGCAGTAACCTACGGACAGGGCACTCACCCCTCCACTTT	CASSNLRTGHSPLHF	TRBJ1-6	TRBD1	.	TRBV6-5
TGTGCCAGCAGCCCAACGGACAGGGGGAACACTGAAGCTTTCTTT	CASSPTDRGNTEAFF	TRBJ1-1	TRBD1	.	TRBV2
TGTGCCTGGGTGCCGGGACAGGGGGAAGCTATATTT	CAWVPGQGEAIF	TRBJ1-3	TRBD1	.	TRBV30
TGTGCCAGCAGCCCCATCGGGGGGGGCCCCTACAATGAGCAGTTCTTC	CASSPIGGGPYNEQFF	TRBJ2-1	TRBD2	.	TRBV11-2
TGTGCCAGCACCCTCGCCGGGGGACAGGGTTATGAAAAACTGTTTTTT	CASTLAGGQGYEKLFF	TRBJ1-4	TRBD1	few	TRBV5-5
TGTGCCAGCAGCTCTTACTCCGGGGGGAATCAGCCCCAGCATTTT	CASSSYSGGNQPQHF	TRBJ1-5	.	.	TRBV5-8
TGTGCCAGCAGCTTATGGGGCAGGGGGGACTACGAGCAGTACTTC	CASSLWGRGDYEQYF	TRBJ2-7	.	.	TRBV7-9
TGTGCCATCAGGGCCGGGACAGGACATGGCTACACCTTC	CAIRAGTGHGYTF	TRBJ1-2	TRBD1	.	TRBV10-3
TGCGCCAGCAGAGTATACTCCGGGACAGGGGAATCACCCCTCCACTTT	CASRVYSGTGESPLHF	TRBJ1-6	TRBD1	.	TRBV5-1
TGTGCCAGCAGTTACAGGACAGGGGGCTACACTGAAGCTTTCTTT	CASSYRTGGYTEAFF	TRBJ1-1	TRBD1	.	TRBV6-5
TGTGCCAGCAGAACGGACAGGGGAGCCTCCTACGAGCAGTACTTC	CASRTDRGASYEQYF	TRBJ2-7	TRBD1	once	TRBV6-5
TGTGCCAGCGGACGGGCTATCTCCTCCTACGAGCAGTACTTC	CASGRAISSYEQYF	TRBJ2-7	.	few	TRBV6-5
TGTGCCAGCAGCATCGGGACAACTGGAAACACCATATATTTT	CASSIGTTGNTIYF	TRBJ1-3	.	.	TRBV11-2
TGTGCCAGCAGTTTTTTAGGGGGAAATATCAATCAGCCCCAGCATTTT	CASSFLGGNINQPQHF	TRBJ1-5	.	.	TRBV27
TGTGCCAGCAATCCCCATGGGGCCAATCAGCCCCAGCATTTT	CASNPHGANQPQHF	TRBJ1-5	.	few	TRBV27
TGTGCCAGCAGACCACGGGGCCTTCCCACCGGGGAGCTGTTTTTT	CASRPRGLPTGELFF	TRBJ2-2	.	.	TRBV27
TGTGCCAGCATGAGTGGGTTGACGGCGGTAGCCAAAAACATTCAGTACTTC	CASMSGLTAVAKNIQYF	TRBJ2-4	.	.	TRBV7-8
TGTGCCAGCAGTCCCCTTGTATCCCCCGGGGGACAAGAGACCCAGTACTTC	CASSPLVSPGGQETQYF	TRBJ2-5	.	.	TRBV6-6
TGTGCCAGCAGAGTCTCAGGGACTTCGGGGACTGAAGCTTTCTTT	CASRVSGTSGTEAFF	TRBJ1-1	.	.	TRBV7-9
TGTGCCAGCAGGCAGGACCTCCGAGAGACCCAGTACTTC	CASRQDLRETQYF	TRBJ2-5	.	.	TRBV6-4
TGTGCCAGCAGTTTTAAGAGTGCCGGGGAGCTGTTTTTT	CASSFKSAGELFF	TRBJ2-2	.	.	TRBV27
TGCGCCAGCAGCTTGGACCGGGACACATTGTATTTT	CASSLDRDTLYF	TRBJ2-3	.	.	TRBV5-1
TGTGCCAGCAGTTACTCGGGCAGCCCGGTGGAAAAACTGTTTTTT	CASSYSGSPVEKLFF	TRBJ1-4	.	.	TRBV6-2/TRBV6-3
TGTGCCTGGAGTGGGGACAGGCGAGGAGCTTACGAGCAGTACTTC	CAWSGDRRGAYEQYF	TRBJ2-7	TRBD1	.	TRBV30
TGTGCCAGCAACCCGGGACAGGGTCGCACCGGGGAGCTGTTTTTT	CASNPGQGRTGELFF	TRBJ2-2	TRBD1	.	TRBV7-2
TGTGCCAGCCGGGGGGCCGACACAGATACGCAGTATTTT	CASRGADTDTQYF	TRBJ2-3	.	.	TRBV2
TGTGCCAGCAACCCTAATGGCAATCAGCCCCAGCATTTT	CASNPNGNQPQHF	TRBJ1-5	.	.	TRBV2
TGTGCCAGCAGTCCTCCTCGGTATGGTTTCTTT	CASSPPRYGFF	TRBJ1-1	.	once	TRBV21-1
TGTGCCAGCAGCCCTGGTGACCGAATGTGGCCTAATGAGCAGTTCTTC	CASSPGDRMWPNEQFF	TRBJ2-1	.	.	TRBV5-5
TGCGCCAGCAGCTCCCCGGGACAGGGGGAGGCAGGTTTCTTT	CASSSPGQGEAGFF	TRBJ1-1	TRBD1	few	TRBV5-1
TGCGCCAGCAGCCTAACCCGACTAGCGAAGGCCTCCTACGAGCAGTACTTC	CASSLTRLAKASYEQYF	TRBJ2-7	TRBD2	once	TRBV10-2
TGTGCCAGCAGCTTGGGTAACCGCCCCAACTATGGCTACACCTTC	CASSLGNRPNYGYTF	TRBJ1-2	.	.	TRBV5-6
TGCGCCAGCAGCCAGGATCTTTGGAGCATGGGCACAGATACGCAGTATTTT	CASSQDLWSMGTDTQYF	TRBJ2-3	.	once	TRBV4-1
TGTGCCAGCAGAAGGACGGGAAGAGATGGCTACACCTTC	CASRRTGRDGYTF	TRBJ1-2	.	once	TRBV6-4
TGTGCCAGCTCACCAAGTAGGGAGACCTACGAGCAGTACTTC	CASSPSRETYEQYF	TRBJ2-7	.	.	TRBV18
TGTGCCAGCAGACAACAGGGGGGATCCCTTGGTGGCTACACCTTC	CASRQQGGSLGGYTF	TRBJ1-2	TRBD1	.	TRBV6-5
TGTGCCTGGAGCCTCGACAGGATCGGGAAAAACATTCAGTACTTC	CAWSLDRIGKNIQYF	TRBJ2-4	.	.	TRBV30
TGTGCCACCAGCGGAGGGGTATCGACGAGTGAGCAGTTCTTC	CATSGGVSTSEQFF	TRBJ2-1	.	once	TRBV24-1
TGCGCCAGCAGCCAAGATAACATGGAAGAGCAGTACTTC	CASSQDNMEEQYF	TRBJ2-7	.	.	TRBV4-3
TGTGCCAGTGCCAACTTGTCAGGGGGCGGGGCTTTCTTT	CASANLSGGGAFF	TRBJ1-1	TRBD1	.	TRBV12-3/TRBV12-4
TGTGCCAGTAGTATATTCGGACAGGGGGCCTCTGAAGCTTTCTTT	CASSIFGQGASEAFF	TRBJ1-1	TRBD1	.	TRBV19
TGTGCCAGCAGTTACTCCCCCTCCGGTAGTTCCTACGAGCAGTACTTC	CASSYSPSGSSYEQYF	TRBJ2-7	.	.	TRBV6-2/TRBV6-3